This entry lists 20 T cell receptor beta chains sequenced from one sample in a study of control samples from healthy donors and cancer patients. Assay used: immunoSEQ multiplex PCR; TCRdb lists only in-frame clones, some missing. The data contain some 130,000 clones, around 93% of them singletons. Sequencing input: blood. These receptors were obtained from a woman between 45 and 60 years old in good health.

The chain has TRBV6-5 and TRBJ1-2, with TRBD1 matching 8 bases. This CDR3 is 15 amino acids long. V lost 5 bases to trimming and J lost 0 bases; unmatched junction nucleotides: 5. Germline V gene sequence: CDR1 MNHEY, CDR2 SVGAGI. The CDR3 region has the DNA TGTGCCAGCAGTACAACAGGGGGAGCTAACTATGGCTACACCTTC. This gives the protein CASSTTGGANYGYTF.

The chain couples TRBV11-2 to TRBJ1-1; D is ambiguous. Germline V lookup: CDR1 SGHAT, CDR2 FQNNGV. Trimming removed 5 bases from V and 5 bases from J, with 12 bases in between. CDR3 length: 13 residues. In nucleotides, the CDR3 is TGTGCCAGCAGCGCGCAACAGAGGACTGAAGCTTTCTTT. It encodes CASSAQQRTEAFF.

The gene calls are TRBV30 and TRBJ2-6, with 7 bases lining up with TRBD2. Per the germline V gene, CDR1 is GTSNPN and CDR2 is SVGIG (reference sequence). The ends lost 1 base at V and 1 base at J; junction bases unmatched: 4. The CDR3 has 16 residues. CDR3 DNA: TGTGCCTGGAGTGCGGGGGGAGCTTCTGGGGCCAACGTCCTGACTTTC. It encodes CAWSAGGASGANVLTF.

V and J are TRBV6-6 and TRBJ2-3, with 8 bases matching TRBD2. The CDR3 loop spans 16 amino acids. The germline V gene has CDR1 MNHNY and CDR2 SVGAGI (reference sequence). Unmatched junction bases numbered 7, after V lost 2 bases and J lost 3 bases. CDR3 nucleotides: TGTGCCAGCAGTTACCGACGGGGGGGGAGAACAGATACGCAGTATTTT. This encodes CASSYRRGGRTDTQYF.

This chain connects TRBV12-3 or TRBV12-4 to TRBJ2-7, with a possible D match to TRBD2 (5 bases). CDR3 length: 12 residues. V lost 6 bases, J lost 5 bases, and 11 bases lay in between. CDR3 DNA: TGTGCCAGCAGCGCGGAGGTCAACGAGCAGTACTTC. This encodes CASSAEVNEQYF.

The rearrangement uses TRBV30 and TRBJ1-2; D call uncertain. Germline CDR1 reads GTSNPN; CDR2 reads SVGIG (reference sequence). V was shortened by 4 bases and J by 7 bases, with 19 bases between the two germline ends. This CDR3 spans 14 amino acids. CDR3 sequence: CAWIPRDEAGGYTF. The CDR3 region has the DNA TGTGCCTGGATCCCTCGGGATGAAGCGGGTGGCTACACCTTC.

The chain couples TRBV10-2 to TRBJ2-3; TRBD2 might be the D (5 bases). Trimming took 0 bases from V and 2 from J, leaving 18 bases between them. Per the germline V gene, CDR1 is WSHSY and CDR2 is SAAADI. The CDR3 contains 18 residues. The CDR3 sequence: CASSESFSRGDHTDTQYF. The CDR3 nucleotides read TGCGCCAGCAGTGAGTCGTTTTCACGGGGAGACCACACAGATACGCAGTATTTT.

This chain uses TRBV3-1 (or the pseudogene TRBV3-2) with TRBJ1-2; TRBD1 agrees at 9 bases. Germline V gene lookup returns CDR1 LGHDT and CDR2 YNNKEL (reference sequence). This CDR3 region has 14 residues. The V and J ends lost 8 bases and 4 bases, in that order; junction bases with no gene match: 8. CDR3 amino acids: CASVDRGKGYGYTF. As DNA, the CDR3 is TGTGCCAGCGTCGACAGGGGGAAGGGCTATGGCTACACCTTC.

This CDR3 is CSAEEANYGYTF. As DNA, the CDR3 is TGCAGCGCCGAAGAGGCTAACTATGGCTACACCTTC. This chain joins TRBV29-1 and TRBJ1-2; unclear D gene. Germline-derived CDR1 and CDR2 are SQVTM and ANQGSEA. This CDR3 spans 12 amino acids. Trimming stripped 7 bases from V and 0 bases from J, with 9 bases between.

The gene calls are TRBV3-1 (or the pseudogene TRBV3-2) and TRBJ1-1, with D possibly TRBD1 on 5 matching bases. Germline-derived CDR1 and CDR2 are LGHDT and YNNKEL (reference sequence). The CDR3 loop spans 13 amino acids. The V end was cut by 4 bases, the J end by 4 bases, with 10 bases between. The CDR3 coding sequence is TGTGCCAGCAGCCTGGTGGGGGGCACTGAAGCTTTCTTT. Translating it yields CASSLVGGTEAFF.

CDR3 coding DNA: TGTGCCAGCAGCCAAGGGACGGAGAGGATGAGGCCCCAGCATTTT. This codes for CASSQGTERMRPQHF. V is TRBV16 and J is TRBJ1-5, with D possibly TRBD1 on 5 matching bases. CDR1 and CDR2 (germline): KGHSY, FQNENV. The CDR3 length is 15 residues. V lost 2 bases, J lost 9 bases, and 17 bases lay in between.

This clone came up once. This chain links TRBV4-1 with TRBJ1-5; no clear D. Per germline, CDR1 MGHRA and CDR2 YSYEKL. V was shortened by 2 bases and J by 5 bases, with 19 bases between the two germline ends. The CDR3 has 17 amino acids. The CDR3 spells CASSQLFPPAPHQPQHF. As DNA, the CDR3 is TGCGCCAGCAGCCAACTATTCCCCCCCGCTCCCCATCAGCCCCAGCATTTT.

The J gene is TRBJ1-6, the V gene TRBV20-1; 9 bases match TRBD1. The germline V gene has CDR1 DFQATT and CDR2 SNEGSKA (reference sequence). The ends lost 3 bases at V and 7 bases at J; junction bases unmatched: 4. This CDR3 has 14 amino acids. CDR3 bases: TGCAGTGCTAGTCGGGACAGGGCCAATTCACCCCTCCACTTT. This gives the protein CSASRDRANSPLHF.

The chain links TRBV3-1 (or the pseudogene TRBV3-2) to TRBJ1-2; D gene unclear. Germline V gene lookup returns CDR1 LGHDT and CDR2 YNNKEL (reference sequence). Trimming removed 1 base from V and 3 bases from J, with 18 bases in between. This CDR3 comprises 17 residues. The CDR3 sequence is CASSQVSNFVSHYGYTF. Written as DNA, the CDR3 is TGTGCCAGCAGCCAAGTTTCTAACTTTGTGTCCCACTATGGCTACACCTTC.

The genes are TRBV6-6 and TRBJ1-5; the D is unclear. The V end lost 5 bases, the J end lost 5 bases, and 13 bases lay between the germline ends. This CDR3 is 14 amino acids long. Germline V lookup: CDR1 MNHNY, CDR2 SVGAGI (reference sequence). This CDR3 is CASSLSSRDQPQHF. CDR3 coding DNA: TGTGCCAGCAGTCTTTCTTCGAGGGATCAGCCCCAGCATTTT.

This chain connects TRBV13 to TRBJ2-1; D possibly corresponds to TRBD2 (6 bases). Trimming pared 5 bases from V and 2 bases from J, leaving 13 bases between. Germline CDR1 PRHDT, CDR2 FYEKMQ (reference sequence). CDR3 length: 15 residues. Here the CDR3 reads CASSPEEGTYNEQFF. DNA of the CDR3: TGTGCCAGCAGCCCCGAGGAGGGAACCTACAATGAGCAGTTCTTC.

Comment on this clone: An end of the junction differs from the germline gene, which may be a read error. Other DNA sequences of this sample code for an identical CDR3. The chain combines TRBV6-6 with TRBJ2-7; TRBD1 matches at 7 bases. The CDR3 loop spans 13 amino acids. Germline V gene lookup returns CDR1 MNHNY and CDR2 SVGAGI (reference sequence). The CDR3 is CASSPSGGYEQYF. The CDR3 DNA reads as TGTGCTAGCAGCCCATCAGGGGGCTACGAGCAGTACTTC.

CDR3 in amino acids: CAIGQGNYGYTF. CDR3 DNA sequence: TGTGCCATTGGACAGGGAAACTATGGCTACACCTTC. The chain has TRBV10-3 and TRBJ1-2; 8 bases map to TRBD1. V was pared by 9 bases and J by 2 bases, with 2 bases of the junction left unmatched. The CDR3 has 12 residues. Per germline, CDR1 ENHRY and CDR2 SYGVKD.

This clone has just a few counts. The V and J genes are TRBV27 and TRBJ2-1, with TRBD1 matching over 9 bases. J gave up 4 bases and V 8 bases, and 18 bases lay outside the gene matches. CDR3 size: 18 residues. Per germline, CDR1 MNHEY and CDR2 SMNVEV (reference sequence). The CDR3 nucleotides read TGTGCCAGCGTTCCGGGACAGGGTTTACCCTTAGGTTACAATGAGCAGTTCTTC. Translation: CASVPGQGLPLGYNEQFF.

Notes on this clone: One end of the junction is discordant with germline, which a read error may explain. This chain uses TRBV7-7 with TRBJ2-7; 12 bases are a match to TRBD2. The CDR3 is made up of 15 amino acids. The germline V gene has CDR1 SSHAT and CDR2 FNYEAQ (reference sequence). CDR3 coding DNA: TGTGCTAGCAGCCTTGGACTAGCGGGAATCAACGAGCAGTACTTC. As protein: CASSLGLAGINEQYF.